This TCR beta chain comes out of a study of blood T cell repertoires in COVID-19. Study summary: Sites in the United States, Italy and Spain provided acute and convalescent COVID-19 samples. Sources were T cells, B-cell-depleted T cells, or PBMCs; the material itself was cDNA or gDNA.

In the study's own analysis: Estimated nucleated cell counts came from reference gene primer amplification. The assay was immunoSEQ multiplex PCR, and TCRdb's table has in-frame clones only and misses some. Clonal size and the V and J genes are those of that table, whereas D and trimming came from the DNA. The repertoire holds around 200,000 clones, with roughly 89% as singletons. Germline V lookup: CDR1 SEHNR, CDR2 FQNEAQ (reference sequence). The length of the CDR3 is 14 residues. After removal of 5 bases from V and 5 bases from J, the junction contained 4 bases not matched to a gene. The sequence derives from a man aged 35-49 years with acute or convalescent COVID-19. Material for sequencing was peripheral blood. The V and J genes are TRBV7-9 and TRBJ2-2; 8 bases align to TRBD1. The CDR3 nucleotides read TGTGCCAGCAGCCGAACAGGGGGGACCGGGGAGCTGTTTTTT. Translating gives CASSRTGGTGELFF.